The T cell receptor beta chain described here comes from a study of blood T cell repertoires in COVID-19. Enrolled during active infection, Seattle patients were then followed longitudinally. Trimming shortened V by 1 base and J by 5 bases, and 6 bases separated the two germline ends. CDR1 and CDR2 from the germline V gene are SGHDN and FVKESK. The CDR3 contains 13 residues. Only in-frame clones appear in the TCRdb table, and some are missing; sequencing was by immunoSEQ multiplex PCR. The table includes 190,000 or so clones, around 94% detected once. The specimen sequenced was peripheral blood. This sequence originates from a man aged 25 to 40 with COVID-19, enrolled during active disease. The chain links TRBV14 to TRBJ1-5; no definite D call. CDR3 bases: TGTGCCAGCAGCCAAGGTATCTATCAGCCCCAGCATTTT. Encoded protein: CASSQGIYQPQHF.